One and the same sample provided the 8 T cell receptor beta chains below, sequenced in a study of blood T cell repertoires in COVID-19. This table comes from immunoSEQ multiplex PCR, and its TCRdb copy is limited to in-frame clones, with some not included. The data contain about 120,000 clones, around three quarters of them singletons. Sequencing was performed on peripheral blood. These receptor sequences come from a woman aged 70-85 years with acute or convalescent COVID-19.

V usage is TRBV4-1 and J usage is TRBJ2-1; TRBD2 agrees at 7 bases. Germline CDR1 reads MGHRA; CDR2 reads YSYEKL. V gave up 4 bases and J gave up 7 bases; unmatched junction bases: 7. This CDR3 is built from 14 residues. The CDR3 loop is CASSLAAGGNEQFF. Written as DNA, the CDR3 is TGCGCCAGCAGCCTAGCGGCCGGGGGGAATGAGCAGTTCTTC.

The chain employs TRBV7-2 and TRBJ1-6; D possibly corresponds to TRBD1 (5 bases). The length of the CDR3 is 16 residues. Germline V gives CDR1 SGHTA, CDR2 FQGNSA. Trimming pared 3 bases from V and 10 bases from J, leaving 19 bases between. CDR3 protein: CASSFHPQPGGSPLHF. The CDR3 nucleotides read TGTGCCAGCAGCTTCCATCCCCAGCCGGGGGGGTCACCCCTCCACTTT.

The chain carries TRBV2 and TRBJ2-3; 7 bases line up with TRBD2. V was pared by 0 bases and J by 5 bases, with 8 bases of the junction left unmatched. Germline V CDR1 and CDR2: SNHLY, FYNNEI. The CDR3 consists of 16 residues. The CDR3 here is CASSEAGREFVDTQYF. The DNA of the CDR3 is TGTGCCAGCAGTGAAGCGGGGCGGGAGTTTGTAGATACGCAGTATTTT.

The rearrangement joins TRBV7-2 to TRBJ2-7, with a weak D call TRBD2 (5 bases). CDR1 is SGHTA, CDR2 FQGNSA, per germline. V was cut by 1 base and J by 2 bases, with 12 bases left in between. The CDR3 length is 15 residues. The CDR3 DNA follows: TGTGCCAGCAGCTTAGTTCCGGACTTCACCTACGAGCAGTACTTC. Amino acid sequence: CASSLVPDFTYEQYF.

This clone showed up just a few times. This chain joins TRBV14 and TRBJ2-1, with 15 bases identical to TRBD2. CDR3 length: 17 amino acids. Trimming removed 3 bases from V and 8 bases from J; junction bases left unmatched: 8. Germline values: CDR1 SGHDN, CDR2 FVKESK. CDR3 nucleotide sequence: TGTGCCAGCAGCCACGGGACTAGCGGGAGGCCATCCCATGAGCAGTTCTTC. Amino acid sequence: CASSHGTSGRPSHEQFF.

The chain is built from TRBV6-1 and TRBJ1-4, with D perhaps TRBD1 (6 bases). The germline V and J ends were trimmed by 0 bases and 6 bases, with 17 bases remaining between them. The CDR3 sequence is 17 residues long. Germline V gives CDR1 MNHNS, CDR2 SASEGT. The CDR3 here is CASSEAFGGRVDEKLFF. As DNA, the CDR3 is TGTGCCAGCAGTGAAGCTTTCGGGGGGCGGGTTGATGAAAAACTGTTTTTT.

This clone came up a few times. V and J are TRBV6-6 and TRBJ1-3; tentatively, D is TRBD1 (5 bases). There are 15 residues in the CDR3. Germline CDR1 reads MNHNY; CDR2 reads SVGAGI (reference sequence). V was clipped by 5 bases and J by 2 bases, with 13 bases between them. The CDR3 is CASSDRQKPGNTIYF. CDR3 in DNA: TGTGCCAGCAGTGATCGACAGAAGCCTGGAAACACCATATATTTT.

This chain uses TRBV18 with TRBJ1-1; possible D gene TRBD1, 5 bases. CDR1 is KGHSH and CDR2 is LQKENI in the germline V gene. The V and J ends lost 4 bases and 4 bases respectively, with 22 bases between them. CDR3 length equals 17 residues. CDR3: CASSQAPQGQGGTEAFF. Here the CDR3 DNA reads TGTGCCAGCTCACAAGCCCCGCAAGGCCAGGGTGGCACTGAAGCTTTCTTT.